The 9 T cell receptor beta chains in this list originate from one sample, sequenced in a study of T-cell reconstitution after alpha-beta-depleted transplantation in children. Preparation of the TCRbeta library was carried out with unique molecular identifiers. Using its own MiXCR run on the PCR reads, TCRdb lists one record per CDR3 protein. The repertoire holds about 310,000 distinct CDR3 sequences, with 20% to 30% as singletons. This specimen consisted of PBMCs, mostly from graft donor cells, obtained 180 days after TCRalphabeta/CD19-depleted stem cell transplant. These receptors all stem from a male patient under 18 who had a stem cell transplant for acute lymphoblastic leukemia, so the T cells may come from the graft donor.

This clonotype has just one count. J is TRBJ2-3 and V is TRBV11-2; weak D call: TRBD2 (6 bases). V lost 6 bases and J lost 4, with 20 bases in between. The germline V gene encodes CDR1 SGHAT and CDR2 FQNNGV. The CDR3 covers 16 residues. The CDR3 sequence is CASSSGRRAGADTQYF. The CDR3 DNA reads as TGTGCCAGCAGTTCGGGACGGAGGGCCGGGGCAGATACGCAGTATTTT.

The chain employs TRBV6-5 and TRBJ2-1; TRBD2 aligns across 10 bases. Germline assignment: CDR1 MNHEY and CDR2 SVGAGI. There are 14 residues in the CDR3. V trimming: 5 bases; J trimming: 4 bases; junction bases outside the gene matches: 2. CDR3 amino acids: CASSTSGKYNEQFF. The CDR3 coding sequence is TGTGCCAGCAGTACTAGCGGGAAATACAATGAGCAGTTCTTC.

This clonotype was observed a handful of times. This sequence joins TRBV15 and TRBJ2-3, with TRBD2 matching over 11 bases. The CDR3 is made up of 17 amino acids. The V gene end was trimmed by 0 bases and the J gene end by 2 bases; junction bases not matched to a gene: 4. Germline CDR1 reads LNHNV; CDR2 reads YYDKDF (reference sequence). CDR3 bases: TGTGCCACCAGCAGAGAAGGGACTAGCGGATACACAGATACGCAGTATTTT. Encoded protein: CATSREGTSGYTDTQYF.

This clonotype has a handful of counts. The chain has TRBV5-6 and TRBJ2-7; TRBD2 is a possible D gene (5 bases). Trimming pared 3 bases from V and 7 bases from J, leaving 11 bases between. The CDR3 runs 12 residues. Per germline, CDR1 SGHDT and CDR2 YYEEEE. In nucleotides, the CDR3 is TGTGCCAGCAGCTGGGAGTTTGATGAGCAGTACTTC. Translation gives CASSWEFDEQYF.

The chain carries TRBV29-1 and TRBJ2-5; D possibly uses TRBD1 or TRBD2 (7 bases each). CDR1 SQVTM and CDR2 ANQGSEA come from the germline V gene. V dropped 4 bases and J dropped 6 bases, with 15 bases sitting between them. There are 13 residues in the CDR3. The CDR3 sequence: CSVASGGEKTQYF. The CDR3 DNA sequence: TGCAGCGTTGCCTCAGGGGGGGAAAAGACCCAGTACTTC.

This clonotype showed up just a few times. The chain is built from TRBV5-1 and TRBJ2-2; 13 positions match TRBD2. CDR3 length equals 17 residues. Germline V gene sequence: CDR1 SGHRS, CDR2 YFSETQ. Unmatched junction bases numbered 10, after V lost 4 bases and J lost 7 bases. The CDR3 coding sequence is TGCGCCAGCAGCCACAAACTAGCGGGAGGGCCTGTCGGGGAGCTGTTTTTT. The encoded protein is CASSHKLAGGPVGELFF.

The chain employs TRBV6-1 and TRBJ2-3, with unresolved D. V lost 7 bases to trimming and J lost 1 base, with 12 bases between them. The CDR3 is made up of 14 amino acids. CDR1 is MNHNS, CDR2 SASEGT, per germline. The CDR3 nucleotides are TGTGCCAGCACGGCCCCGTGGGGCACAGATACGCAGTATTTT. This translates into CASTAPWGTDTQYF.

This clonotype was seen once. V and J are TRBV7-2 and TRBJ2-1, with 16 bases matching TRBD2. The CDR3 totals 17 residues. V shed 4 bases, J shed 2 bases, and the junction held 2 bases outside the gene matches. Germline-derived CDR1 and CDR2 are SGHTA and FQGNSA. CDR3 loop: CASSWGTSGRAYNEQFF. The CDR3 DNA is TGTGCCAGCAGCTGGGGGACTAGCGGGAGGGCCTACAATGAGCAGTTCTTC. The full variable domain, rest sourced from reference TRBV7-2 and TRBJ2-1, is GAGVSQSPSNKVTEKGKDVELRCDPISGHTALYWYRQSLGQGLEFLIYFQGNSAPDKSGLPSDRFSAERTGGSVSTLTIQRTQQEDSAVYLCASSWGTSGRAYNEQFFGPGTRLTVL.

Note on this clonotype: A read error may explain this, as a much larger clone is one base away. The CDR3 sequence: CASSWVGNTEAFF. The CDR3 DNA is TGTGCCAGCAGTTGGGTGGGGAACACTGAAGCTTTCTTT. The rearrangement links TRBV5-6 to TRBJ1-1; no reliable D call. Germline assignment: CDR1 SGHDT and CDR2 YYEEEE. V shed 5 bases and J shed 1 base, with 9 bases lying between them. There are 13 residues in the CDR3.